This record concerns one T cell receptor beta chain sequence. There is no known antigen for this receptor. Given a much more abundant clone one base away, this may be a read error. V is pared back by 3 bases and J by 7 bases, with 12 bases lying between the germline termini. Spanning cysteine to phenylalanine, the CDR3 consists of 13 amino acids. The kept DNA is CDR3 alone, 39 bases in frame from the first base. As encoded in the germline V gene, CDR1 is KGHSH while CDR2 is LQKENI. The data are from a study of T cell repertoires in cytomegalovirus infection (dated by TCRdb to about 2019). Background on the whole study: Alongside well-studied HLA-B-restricted epitopes, the peptide stimulations were aimed at recently identified HLA-C-restricted CMV epitopes, whose presentation resists viral immunomodulation. Donor HLA type was relevant to the analysis, because carriage of CMV infection together with the matching HLA type was indicated by public TCR beta signatures.

Instrument used: Illumina HiSeq 1500. TCRdb cleaned the public reads at Q25 with fastp, built clones with MiXCR and kept in-frame beta chains. When rows share a CDR3 protein, they turn into one entry using the most common DNA and genes. The sample data list about 770,000 distinct CDR3 sequences, and around 29% of these were observed just once. The ten largest make up about 12% of the sample. The treatment or condition label, as the study defines it: in vitro stimulation with specific CMV peptide epitopes to enrich CMV-specific T cells. Here is what the overall study found, with its caveats: In both this cohort and an independent roughly 350-donor cohort, the cumulative frequency of public TCR beta family members distinguished carriers of CMV infection plus the relevant HLA type. The ex vivo response was dominated by HLA-C-restricted CMV-specific TCR beta clonotypes, which also provided the single most frequent clonotype in two of eight donors.

The source material was cultured CD8+ T cells from PBMCs, sampled from culture after CMV antigen stimulation. The chain was built from TRBV18 and TRBJ1-2, with TRBD1 perhaps the D gene, on 5 matching bases. The receptor comes from a human donor in good health (CMV status not recorded). Some clones in this sample may be carry-over from other donors' samples. The DNA sequence follows: TGTGCCAGCTCACCTGGGGCAACGGGTGGCTACACCTTC. Protein translation: CASSPGATGGYTF.